A selection of T cell receptor beta chains follows, all from one sample in a study of cytomegalovirus exposure and HLA in healthy donors. Profiled with immunoSEQ multiplex PCR; TCRdb holds only in-frame clones, not every one. The ten most abundant clones cover 0.8% to 1% of a sample with 130,000 to 150,000 clones. The specimen sequenced was PBMCs. The source of these receptors is a male donor in good health and CMV-seronegative. The CDR3 runs from the conserved cysteine through the conserved F or W. Each record gives: J gene, D gene, V gene, CDR3 DNA, CDR3 protein. A D gene is named only where the DNA matches it firmly.

j_call: TRBJ2-3; d_call: TRBD1; v_call: TRBV28; cdr3_nt: TGTGCCAGCAGTTGGAACGACTTACCGGGACAGGGCACAGATACGCAGTATTTT; cdr3_aa: CASSWNDLPGQGTDTQYF
j_call: TRBJ2-7; d_call: TRBD1; v_call: TRBV6-6; cdr3_nt: TGTGCCAGCCGCTACGGGACAGGTACTCGCGAGCAGTACTTC; cdr3_aa: CASRYGTGTREQYF
j_call: TRBJ1-2; d_call: NA; v_call: TRBV28; cdr3_nt: TGTGCCAGCAGTTTAGAGGGAAAGGGAAACTATGGCTACACCTTC; cdr3_aa: CASSLEGKGNYGYTF
j_call: TRBJ1-2; d_call: TRBD1; v_call: TRBV19; cdr3_nt: TGTGCCAGTAGTATATGGACAGGGATGGTGGGTGGCTACACCTTC; cdr3_aa: CASSIWTGMVGGYTF
j_call: TRBJ2-3; d_call: TRBD2; v_call: TRBV9; cdr3_nt: TGTGCCAGCAGCGCGGGGACTAATACGCAGTATTTT; cdr3_aa: CASSAGTNTQYF
j_call: TRBJ1-1; d_call: TRBD1; v_call: TRBV18; cdr3_nt: TGTGCCAGCTCACTTACAGGGGGCTCTGAAGCTTTCTTT; cdr3_aa: CASSLTGGSEAFF
j_call: TRBJ1-4; d_call: NA; v_call: TRBV6-1; cdr3_nt: TGTGCCAGCAGTGAAGGGGGCTTAGGGGAAAAACTGTTTTTT; cdr3_aa: CASSEGGLGEKLFF
j_call: TRBJ1-2; d_call: NA; v_call: TRBV6-5; cdr3_nt: TGTGCCACCTCCCCCCCCGGGCCGCGGGCTGGCTACACCTTC; cdr3_aa: CATSPPGPRAGYTF
j_call: TRBJ1-2; d_call: TRBD1; v_call: TRBV7-3; cdr3_nt: TGTGCCAGCAGCTTTGGGACAGGGGGTAACTATGGCTACACCTTC; cdr3_aa: CASSFGTGGNYGYTF
j_call: TRBJ1-2; d_call: NA; v_call: TRBV6-5; cdr3_nt: TGTGCCAGCACTCCTAACGGGGGTGGTGGCTACACCTTC; cdr3_aa: CASTPNGGGGYTF